These T cell receptor beta chains were read from a single sample in a study of shared clonotypes between healthy human individuals. The protocol was immunoSEQ multiplex PCR, while the TCRdb copy is restricted to in-frame clones and leaves out a portion. The sample lists around 1.6 million clones; 95% to 99% were seen once. The sample comprised naive CD4+ T cells sorted from blood. Source of these receptors: a man aged 25-45 years in good health. Both conserved end residues are trimmed from each CDR3. The order of the fields is J gene, V gene, CDR3 protein.

j_call: TRBJ1-5
v_call: TRBV18
cdr3_aa: ASSPRGRAGGTNQPQH

j_call: TRBJ2-2
v_call: TRBV6-6
cdr3_aa: ASSLSQGAHRELF

j_call: TRBJ2-5
v_call: TRBV19
cdr3_aa: ASSISQMETQY

j_call: TRBJ1-2
v_call: TRBV28
cdr3_aa: ASSPPGINYGYT

j_call: TRBJ2-3
v_call: TRBV5-1
cdr3_aa: ASSLRETDTQY

j_call: TRBJ2-3
v_call: TRBV7-6
cdr3_aa: ASSFMAWGLADTQY

j_call: TRBJ1-2
v_call: TRBV6-5
cdr3_aa: ASRQRQGVGYT

j_call: TRBJ2-3
v_call: TRBV5-1
cdr3_aa: ASSWGSSVTDTQY

j_call: TRBJ2-1
v_call: TRBV19
cdr3_aa: ASSTPLEQF

j_call: TRBJ2-7
v_call: TRBV6-6
cdr3_aa: ASSPQGTSADYEQY

j_call: TRBJ2-7
v_call: TRBV19
cdr3_aa: ASSLGLHYEQY

j_call: TRBJ2-2
v_call: TRBV5-1
cdr3_aa: ASSLRTSGIAGELF

j_call: TRBJ2-1
v_call: TRBV27
cdr3_aa: ASSIRSGTSGRHVNEQF

j_call: TRBJ2-1
v_call: TRBV19
cdr3_aa: ASSRPGLAGGSWHGQNEQF

j_call: TRBJ2-1
v_call: TRBV11-3
cdr3_aa: ASSRTSGSNEQF

j_call: TRBJ1-2
v_call: TRBV5-4
cdr3_aa: ASSSLDVTVLYGYT

j_call: TRBJ2-2
v_call: TRBV11-3
cdr3_aa: ASSPREIGSGELF

j_call: TRBJ2-7
v_call: TRBV5-1
cdr3_aa: ASSLRTTNEQY

j_call: TRBJ2-1
v_call: TRBV5-4
cdr3_aa: ASSSRSRGHYNEQF

j_call: TRBJ2-1
v_call: TRBV7-9
cdr3_aa: ASSLVGEQF

j_call: NA
v_call: TRBV5-5
cdr3_aa: ASRTRDRDSYEQY

j_call: TRBJ2-1
v_call: TRBV5-1
cdr3_aa: ASSLGGASYNEQF

j_call: TRBJ2-6
v_call: TRBV7-6
cdr3_aa: ASSGKGWYSGANVLT

j_call: TRBJ2-7
v_call: TRBV18
cdr3_aa: ASSPPSPGGYEQY

j_call: TRBJ2-1
v_call: TRBV18
cdr3_aa: ASSTRDSGEQF

j_call: TRBJ2-2
v_call: TRBV6-5
cdr3_aa: ASSYGTTGELF

j_call: TRBJ2-2
v_call: TRBV7-8
cdr3_aa: ASSLYQQANTGELF

j_call: TRBJ2-1
v_call: TRBV15
cdr3_aa: ATSRPPPFSRDGYYNEQF

j_call: TRBJ1-2
v_call: TRBV28
cdr3_aa: ASSLQGVGYGYT

j_call: TRBJ1-5
v_call: TRBV18
cdr3_aa: ASSPGVGNQPQH

j_call: TRBJ2-7
v_call: TRBV18
cdr3_aa: ASSLLGAGAAEQY

j_call: TRBJ2-2
v_call: TRBV5-4
cdr3_aa: ASSLGLAGGLAGELF

j_call: TRBJ2-3
v_call: TRBV19
cdr3_aa: ASSIGQPNTDTQY

j_call: TRBJ1-2
v_call: TRBV9
cdr3_aa: ASSVGGNRGDYGYT

j_call: TRBJ2-2
v_call: TRBV5-1
cdr3_aa: ASSLKPGQGNTGELF

j_call: TRBJ1-2
v_call: TRBV15
cdr3_aa: ATSRDPEGGYT

j_call: TRBJ2-2
v_call: TRBV5-1
cdr3_aa: ASSLVVAGSTGELF

j_call: TRBJ1-1
v_call: TRBV12-2
cdr3_aa: ASRRDRGNTEAF

j_call: TRBJ2-2
v_call: TRBV6-4
cdr3_aa: ASSDSSLFGELF

j_call: TRBJ1-4
v_call: TRBV6-1
cdr3_aa: ASSAGPDNEKLF

j_call: TRBJ2-2
v_call: TRBV7-9
cdr3_aa: ASSLPTAGGGTGELF

j_call: TRBJ1-1
v_call: TRBV27
cdr3_aa: ASSPRTVGRYTEAF

j_call: TRBJ1-1
v_call: TRBV4-2
cdr3_aa: ASSPDRVNTEAF

j_call: TRBJ2-7
v_call: TRBV27
cdr3_aa: ASSSLKGLAAYEQY

j_call: TRBJ2-7
v_call: TRBV5-1
cdr3_aa: ASSLGGEQY

j_call: TRBJ2-1
v_call: TRBV9
cdr3_aa: ASSVQSFDEQF

j_call: TRBJ2-2
v_call: TRBV7-3
cdr3_aa: ASSLTGAGEGTGELF

j_call: TRBJ1-1
v_call: TRBV7-2
cdr3_aa: ASNIPAGSSTEAF

j_call: TRBJ1-4
v_call: TRBV18
cdr3_aa: ASSPEKAGTRYEKLF

j_call: TRBJ2-1
v_call: TRBV7-9
cdr3_aa: ASSPRTSGSGEQF